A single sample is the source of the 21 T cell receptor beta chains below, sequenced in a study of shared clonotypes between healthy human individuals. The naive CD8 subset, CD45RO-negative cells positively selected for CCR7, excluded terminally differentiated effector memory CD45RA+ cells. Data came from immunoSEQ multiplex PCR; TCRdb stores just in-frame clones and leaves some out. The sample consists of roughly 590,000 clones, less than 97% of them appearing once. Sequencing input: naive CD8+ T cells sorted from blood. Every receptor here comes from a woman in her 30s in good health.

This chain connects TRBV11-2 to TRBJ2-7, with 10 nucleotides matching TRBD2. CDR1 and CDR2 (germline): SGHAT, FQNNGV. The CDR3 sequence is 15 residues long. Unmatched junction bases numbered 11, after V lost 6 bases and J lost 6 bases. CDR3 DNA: TGTGCCAGCAGTTCTACCCAGGGACTAGCGATCGAGCAGTACTTC. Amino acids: CASSSTQGLAIEQYF.

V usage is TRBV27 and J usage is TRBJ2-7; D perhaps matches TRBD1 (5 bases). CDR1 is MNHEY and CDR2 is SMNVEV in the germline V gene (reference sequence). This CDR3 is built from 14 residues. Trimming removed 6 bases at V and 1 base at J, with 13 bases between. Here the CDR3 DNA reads TGTGCCAGCAGCATGGTAGGGGAATCCTACGAGCAGTACTTC. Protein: CASSMVGESYEQYF.

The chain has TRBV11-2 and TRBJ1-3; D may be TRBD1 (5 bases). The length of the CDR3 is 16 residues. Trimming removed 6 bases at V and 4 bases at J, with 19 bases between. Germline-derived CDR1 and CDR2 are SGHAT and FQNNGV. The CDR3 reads CASSWKVGHEGNTIYF. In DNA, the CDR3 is TGTGCCAGCAGTTGGAAGGTCGGACACGAAGGAAACACCATATATTTT.

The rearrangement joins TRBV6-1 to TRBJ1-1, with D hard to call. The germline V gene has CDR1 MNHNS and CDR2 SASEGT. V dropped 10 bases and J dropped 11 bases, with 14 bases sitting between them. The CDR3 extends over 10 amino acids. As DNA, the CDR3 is TGTGCCACCATAGTGGCCGGGGCTTTCTTT. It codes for CATIVAGAFF.

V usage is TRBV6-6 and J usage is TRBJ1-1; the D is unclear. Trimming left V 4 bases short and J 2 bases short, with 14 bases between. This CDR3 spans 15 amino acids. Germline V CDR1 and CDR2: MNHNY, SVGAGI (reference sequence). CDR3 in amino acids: CASSLAGYLNTEAFF. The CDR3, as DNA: TGTGCCAGCAGTTTGGCGGGCTACCTAAACACTGAAGCTTTCTTT.

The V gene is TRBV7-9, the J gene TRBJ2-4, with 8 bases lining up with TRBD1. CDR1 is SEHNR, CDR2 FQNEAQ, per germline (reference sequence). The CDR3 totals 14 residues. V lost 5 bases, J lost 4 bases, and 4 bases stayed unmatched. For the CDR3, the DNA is TGTGCCAGCAGCCCGGACAGGGCTAAAAACATTCAGTACTTC. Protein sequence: CASSPDRAKNIQYF.

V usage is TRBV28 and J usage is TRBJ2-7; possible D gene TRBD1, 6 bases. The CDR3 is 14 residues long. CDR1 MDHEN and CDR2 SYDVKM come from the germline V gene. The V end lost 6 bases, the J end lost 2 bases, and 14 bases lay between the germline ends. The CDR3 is CASRLQGGTYEQYF. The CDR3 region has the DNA TGTGCCAGCAGGCTCCAAGGGGGAACCTACGAGCAGTACTTC.

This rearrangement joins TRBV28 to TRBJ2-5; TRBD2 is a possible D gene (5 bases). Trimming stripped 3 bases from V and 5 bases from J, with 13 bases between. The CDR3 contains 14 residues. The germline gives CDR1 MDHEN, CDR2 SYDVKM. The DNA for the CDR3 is TGTGCCAGCAGTTTGGGGTCCGGGATCGAGACCCAGTACTTC. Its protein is CASSLGSGIETQYF. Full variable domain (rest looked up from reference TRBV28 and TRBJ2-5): DVKVTQSSRYLVKRTGEKVFLECVQDMDHENMFWYRQDPGLGLRLIYFSYDVKMKEKGDIPEGYSVSREKKERFSLILESASTNQTSMYLCASSLGSGIETQYFGPGTRLLVL.

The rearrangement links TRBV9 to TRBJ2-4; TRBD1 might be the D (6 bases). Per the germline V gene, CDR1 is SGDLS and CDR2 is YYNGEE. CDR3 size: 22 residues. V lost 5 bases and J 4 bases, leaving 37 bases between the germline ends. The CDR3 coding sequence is TGTGCCAGCAGACCCTTGGGGGCAGTGATCCGGGGTAACAAAGTGGGGAAAAACATTCAGTACTTC. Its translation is CASRPLGAVIRGNKVGKNIQYF.

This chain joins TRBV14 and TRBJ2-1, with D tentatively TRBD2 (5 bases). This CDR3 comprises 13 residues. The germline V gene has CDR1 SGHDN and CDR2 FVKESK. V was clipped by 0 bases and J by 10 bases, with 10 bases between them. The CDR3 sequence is CASSQEVGNEQFF. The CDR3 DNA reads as TGTGCCAGCAGCCAAGAAGTCGGGAACGAGCAGTTCTTC. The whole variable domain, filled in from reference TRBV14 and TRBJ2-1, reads EAGVTQFPSHSVIEKGQTVTLRCDPISGHDNLYWYRRVMGKEIKFLLHFVKESKQDESGMPNNRFLAERTGGTYSTLKVQPAELEDSGVYFCASSQEVGNEQFFGPGTRLTVL.

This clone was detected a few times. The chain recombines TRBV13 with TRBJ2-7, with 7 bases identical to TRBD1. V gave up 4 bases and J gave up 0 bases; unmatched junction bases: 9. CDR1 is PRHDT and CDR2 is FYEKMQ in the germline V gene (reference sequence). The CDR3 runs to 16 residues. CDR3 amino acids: CASSSTGTASSYEQYF. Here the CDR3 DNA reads TGTGCCAGCAGCTCAACCGGGACAGCGAGCTCCTACGAGCAGTACTTC. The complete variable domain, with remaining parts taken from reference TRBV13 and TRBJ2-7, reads AAGVIQSPRHLIKEKRETATLKCYPIPRHDTVYWYQQGPGQDPQFLISFYEKMQSDKGSIPDRFSAQQFSDYHSELNMSSLELGDSALYFCASSSTGTASSYEQYFGPGTRLTVT.

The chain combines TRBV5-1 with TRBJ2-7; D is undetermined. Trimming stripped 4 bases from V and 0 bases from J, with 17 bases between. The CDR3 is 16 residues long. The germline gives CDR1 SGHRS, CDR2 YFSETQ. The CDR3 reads CASSQSNGRSSYEQYF. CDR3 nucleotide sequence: TGCGCCAGCAGCCAATCGAATGGACGTAGCTCCTACGAGCAGTACTTC.

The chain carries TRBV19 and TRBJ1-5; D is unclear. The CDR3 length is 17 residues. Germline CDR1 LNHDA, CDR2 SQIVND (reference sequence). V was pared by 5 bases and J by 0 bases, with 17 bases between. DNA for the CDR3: TGTGCCAGTAGTTACCTACGATCGGAATATAGCAATCAGCCCCAGCATTTT. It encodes CASSYLRSEYSNQPQHF.

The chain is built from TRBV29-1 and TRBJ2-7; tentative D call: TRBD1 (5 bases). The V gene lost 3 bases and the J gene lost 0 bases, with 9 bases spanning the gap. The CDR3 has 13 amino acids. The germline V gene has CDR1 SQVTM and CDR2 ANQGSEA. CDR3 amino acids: CSVESDSSYEQYF. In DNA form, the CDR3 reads TGCAGCGTTGAGAGCGACAGCTCCTACGAGCAGTACTTC.

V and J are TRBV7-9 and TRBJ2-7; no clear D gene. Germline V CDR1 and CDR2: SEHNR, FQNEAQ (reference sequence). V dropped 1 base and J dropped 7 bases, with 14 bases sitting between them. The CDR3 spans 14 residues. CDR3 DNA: TGTGCCAGCAGCTTAGTGTCGGCTCACTCGGAGCAGTACTTC. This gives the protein CASSLVSAHSEQYF.

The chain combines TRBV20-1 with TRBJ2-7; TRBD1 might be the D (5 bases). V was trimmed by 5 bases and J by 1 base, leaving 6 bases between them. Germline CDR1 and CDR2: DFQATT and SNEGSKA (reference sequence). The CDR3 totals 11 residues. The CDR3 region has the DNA TGCAGTGCTTCAGGGTCCTACGAGCAGTACTTC. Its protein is CSASGSYEQYF.

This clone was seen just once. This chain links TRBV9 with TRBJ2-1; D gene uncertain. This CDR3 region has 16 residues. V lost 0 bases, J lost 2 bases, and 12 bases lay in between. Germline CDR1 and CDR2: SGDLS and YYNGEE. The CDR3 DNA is TGTGCCAGCAGCGTAGGTGGTAGGGCCCCCTACAATGAGCAGTTCTTC. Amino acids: CASSVGGRAPYNEQFF.

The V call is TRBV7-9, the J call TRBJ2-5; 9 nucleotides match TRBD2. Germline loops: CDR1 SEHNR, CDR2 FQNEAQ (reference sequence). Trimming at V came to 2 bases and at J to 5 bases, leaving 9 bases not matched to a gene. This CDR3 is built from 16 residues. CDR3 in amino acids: CASSLISVAGDETQYF. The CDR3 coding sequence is TGTGCCAGCAGCTTAATTAGTGTAGCGGGAGATGAGACCCAGTACTTC. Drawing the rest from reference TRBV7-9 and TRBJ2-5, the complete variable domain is DTGVSQNPRHKITKRGQNVTFRCDPISEHNRLYWYRQTLGQGPEFLTYFQNEAQLEKSRLLSDRFSAERPKGSFSTLEIQRTEQGDSAMYLCASSLISVAGDETQYFGPGTRLLVL.

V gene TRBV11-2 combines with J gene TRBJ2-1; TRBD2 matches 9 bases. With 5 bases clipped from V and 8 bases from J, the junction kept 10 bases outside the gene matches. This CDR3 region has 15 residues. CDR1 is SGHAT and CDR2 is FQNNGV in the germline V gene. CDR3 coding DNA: TGTGCCAGCAGCCGGACTAGCGCAAAAAGGGATGAGCAGTTCTTC. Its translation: CASSRTSAKRDEQFF.

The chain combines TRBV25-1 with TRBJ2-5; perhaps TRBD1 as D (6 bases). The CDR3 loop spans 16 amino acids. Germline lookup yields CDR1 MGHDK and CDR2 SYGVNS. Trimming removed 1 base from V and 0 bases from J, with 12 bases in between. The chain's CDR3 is CASSESGARYQETQYF. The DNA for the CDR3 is TGTGCCAGCAGTGAATCAGGGGCGAGGTACCAAGAGACCCAGTACTTC.

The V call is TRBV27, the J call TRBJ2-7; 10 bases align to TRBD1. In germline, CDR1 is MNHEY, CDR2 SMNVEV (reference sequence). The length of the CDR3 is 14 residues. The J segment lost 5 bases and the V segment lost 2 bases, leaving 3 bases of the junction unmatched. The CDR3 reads CASSLEGTGDEQYF. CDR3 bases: TGTGCCAGCAGTTTAGAGGGGACAGGGGACGAGCAGTACTTC.